The T cell receptor (beta chain) under discussion was sequenced for a study of Graves' ophthalmopathy and Graves' hyperthyroidism. Study details: No ophthalmopathy within 18 months of follow-up signified stable hyperthyroidism. Study conclusions and caveats: Most clonotypes expanded in thyroid above 0.001 frequency were present in blood too.

This clonotype has a count of ten or more. Its cognate antigen is unknown. The TCR beta CDR3 regions underwent amplification from RNA transcripts. First-round RT-PCR used HTBI primers; second-round multiplex PCR followed. Each CDR3 protein is one row after TCRdb ran MiXCR on the multiplex PCR reads. This repertoire shows 1 million to 1.3 million distinct CDR3 sequences, about 40% found once; its top ten account for around 10%. Newly diagnosed hyperthyroidism donors, aged 18 to 65, duration under 2 months. Serum thyroxine and TRAb, along with clinical symptoms, thyroid ultrasound and orbital computed tomography, were what diagnosis relied on. Sequenced material: peripheral blood or thyroid tissue (not recorded which). The TCR originated in an adult man with Graves' hyperthyroidism.

CDR3 DNA: TGTGCCAGCAGTGAGACAGGGGCCTATGGCTACACCTTC. Translation gives CASSETGAYGYTF. The chain has TRBV7-9 and TRBJ1-2; 8 bases agree with TRBD1. This CDR3 contains 13 residues. From germline, CDR1 is SEHNR and CDR2 FQNEAQ (reference sequence). V gave up 6 bases and J gave up 4 bases; unmatched junction bases: 4.